The entry that follows covers one T cell receptor beta chain sequence. The data belong to a study of T cell changes during pregnancy in multiple sclerosis. The V segment lost 3 bases and the J segment 0 bases; nucleotides outside the gene matches: 4. The CDR3 loop spans 15 amino acids. Germline lookup yields CDR1 SGHDT and CDR2 YYEEEE. Assay: immunoSEQ multiplex PCR; the TCRdb copy retains only in-frame clones and omits some. The sample has roughly 40,000 clones; approximately 90% are singletons. The J gene is TRBJ1-1, the V gene TRBV5-6; the match to TRBD1 covers 8 bases. The sequence was obtained from a female donor with multiple sclerosis, enrolled in a pregnancy study. The specimen comprised CD8+ T cells from peripheral blood mononuclear cells, sampled in the first trimester of pregnancy. CDR3 sequence reads: CASSYGQGMNTEAFF. CDR3 in DNA: TGTGCCAGCAGCTACGGACAGGGAATGAACACTGAAGCTTTCTTT.